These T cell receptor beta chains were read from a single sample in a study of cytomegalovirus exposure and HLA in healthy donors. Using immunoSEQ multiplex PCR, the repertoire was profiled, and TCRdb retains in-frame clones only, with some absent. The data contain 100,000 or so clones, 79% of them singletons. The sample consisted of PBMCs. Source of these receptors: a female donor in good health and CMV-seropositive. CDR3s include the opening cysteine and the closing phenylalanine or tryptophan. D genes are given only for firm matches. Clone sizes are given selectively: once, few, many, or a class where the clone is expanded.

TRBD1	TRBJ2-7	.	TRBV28	CASSPPLGQDAYEQYF	TGTGCCAGCAGTCCGCCTCTCGGACAGGATGCGTACGAGCAGTACTTC
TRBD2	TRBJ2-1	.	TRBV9	CASSPLIAGGNNEQFF	TGTGCCAGCAGCCCATTAATTGCGGGAGGAAACAATGAGCAGTTCTTC
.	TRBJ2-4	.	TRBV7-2	CASSLGGGVKNIQYF	TGTGCCAGCAGCTTAGGAGGGGGAGTCAAAAACATTCAGTACTTC
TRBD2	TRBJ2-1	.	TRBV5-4	CASSSREGGLNEQFF	TGTGCCAGCAGCTCGCGGGAGGGGGGGCTCAATGAGCAGTTCTTC
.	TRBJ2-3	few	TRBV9	CASSEQATLADTQYF	TGTGCCAGCTCTGAACAGGCGACCCTCGCAGATACGCAGTATTTT
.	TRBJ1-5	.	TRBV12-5	CASGWEGTQPQHF	TGTGCTAGTGGTTGGGAGGGTACTCAGCCCCAGCATTTT
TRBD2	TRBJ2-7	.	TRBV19	CASSGDGRARQYF	TGTGCCAGTAGTGGAGACGGGAGGGCCCGGCAGTACTTC
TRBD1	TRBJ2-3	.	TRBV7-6	CASSFVQGVWDTQYF	TGTGCCAGCAGCTTCGTACAGGGGGTATGGGATACGCAGTATTTT
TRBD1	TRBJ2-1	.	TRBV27	CASGALQGVDNEQFF	TGTGCCAGCGGTGCTTTGCAGGGGGTCGACAATGAGCAGTTCTTC
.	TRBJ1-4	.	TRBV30	CAWRSSRTTNEKLFF	TGTGCCTGGAGGAGTTCCCGTACAACTAATGAAAAACTGTTTTTT
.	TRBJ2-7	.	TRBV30	CAWSPQSIAGIPYEQYF	TGTGCCTGGAGTCCCCAGAGTATCGCAGGGATCCCCTACGAGCAGTACTTC
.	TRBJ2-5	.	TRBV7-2	CASSLVPPRETQYF	TGTGCCAGCAGCTTAGTGCCCCCGCGTGAGACCCAGTACTTC
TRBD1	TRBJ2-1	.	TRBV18	CASSPGQGSTYEQFF	TGTGCCAGCTCACCAGGACAGGGCTCGACCTACGAGCAGTTCTTC
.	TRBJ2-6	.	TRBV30	CAWSGAMGANVLTF	TGTGCCTGGAGTGGAGCTATGGGGGCCAACGTCCTGACTTTC
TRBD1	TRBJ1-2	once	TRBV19	CASSPPRDRARHYGYTF	TGTGCCAGTAGTCCACCCCGGGACAGGGCTCGTCACTATGGCTACACCTTC
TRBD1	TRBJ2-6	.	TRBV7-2	CASPMGDRAGANGLTF	TGTGCCAGCCCCATGGGTGACAGGGCTGGGGCCAACGGCCTGACTTTC
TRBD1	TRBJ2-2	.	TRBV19	CASSGPGGAGTGELFF	TGTGCCAGTAGCGGACCAGGGGGCGCGGGCACCGGGGAGCTGTTTTTT
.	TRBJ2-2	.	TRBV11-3	CASSPKSGGTGELFF	TGTGCCAGCAGCCCCAAGTCCGGAGGCACCGGGGAGCTGTTTTTT
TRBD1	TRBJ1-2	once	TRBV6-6	CASRLGQGNYGYTF	TGTGCCAGCAGGTTAGGACAGGGCAACTATGGCTACACCTTC
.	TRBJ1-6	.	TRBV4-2	CASSPGVLAYNSPLHF	TGTGCCAGCAGCCCAGGCGTGTTAGCCTATAATTCACCCCTCCACTTT
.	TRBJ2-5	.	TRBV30	CAWRLQGGETQYF	TGTGCCTGGAGACTACAGGGTGGAGAGACCCAGTACTTC
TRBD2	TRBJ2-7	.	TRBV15	CATSRDGRGREFHEQYF	TGTGCCACCAGCAGAGATGGGAGAGGGAGGGAGTTCCACGAGCAGTACTTC
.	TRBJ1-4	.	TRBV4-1	CASSQDIVSSVNEKLFF	TGCGCCAGCAGCCAAGATATAGTCTCCTCGGTCAATGAAAAACTGTTTTTT
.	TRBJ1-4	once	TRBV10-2	CASSAGYREKLFF	TGCGCCAGCTCAGCAGGGTATCGGGAAAAACTGTTTTTT
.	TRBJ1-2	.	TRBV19	CASSPDRGYGYTF	TGTGCCAGTAGTCCGGACAGAGGATATGGCTACACCTTC
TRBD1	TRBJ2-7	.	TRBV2	CASVTGTSYEQYF	TGTGCCAGCGTGACAGGGACCTCCTACGAGCAGTACTTC
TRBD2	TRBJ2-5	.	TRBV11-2	CASSLVASGGYQETQYF	TGTGCCAGCAGCTTAGTGGCTAGCGGGGGTTACCAAGAGACCCAGTACTTC
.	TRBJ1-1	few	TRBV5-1	CASSTQQGNTEAFF	TGCGCCAGCAGCACCCAACAGGGAAACACTGAAGCTTTCTTT
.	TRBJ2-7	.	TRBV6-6	CASSYVAGLSSYEQYF	TGTGCCAGCAGTTACGTCGCGGGTCTGAGCTCCTACGAGCAGTACTTC
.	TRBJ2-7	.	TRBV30	CAWSHPGSGREQYF	TGTGCCTGGAGTCACCCTGGGTCAGGGAGGGAGCAGTACTTC
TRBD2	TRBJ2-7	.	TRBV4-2	CASSRGLAGAKNYEQYF	TGTGCCAGCAGCCGTGGACTAGCGGGGGCGAAAAACTACGAGCAGTACTTC
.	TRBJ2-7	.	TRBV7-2	CASSASGRSYEQYF	TGTGCCAGCAGCGCGAGCGGGCGGTCCTACGAGCAGTACTTC
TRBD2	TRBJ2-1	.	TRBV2	CASSVAGVSDEQFF	TGTGCCAGCAGTGTCGCGGGGGTAAGTGATGAGCAGTTCTTC
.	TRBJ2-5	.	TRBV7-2	CASSSGEGGEETQYF	TGTGCCAGCAGCTCTGGTGAGGGCGGAGAAGAGACCCAGTACTTC
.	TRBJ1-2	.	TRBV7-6	CASSRNYGYTF	TGTGCCAGCAGCCGTAACTATGGCTACACCTTC
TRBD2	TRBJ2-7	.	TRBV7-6	CASSLPTSPAGGSSYEQYF	TGTGCCAGCAGCTTACCCACCTCCCCAGCGGGGGGGAGCTCCTACGAGCAGTACTTC
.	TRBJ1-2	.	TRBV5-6	CASSLSRVGYTF	TGTGCCAGCAGCTTGAGCCGGGTCGGCTACACCTTC
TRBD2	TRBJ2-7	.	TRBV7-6	CASSRARLADSYEQYF	TGTGCCAGCAGCCGAGCCCGACTAGCGGACTCCTACGAGCAGTACTTC
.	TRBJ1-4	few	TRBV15	CATSFRGLTNEKLFF	TGTGCCACCAGCTTCCGAGGACTCACTAATGAAAAACTGTTTTTT